This paragraph covers one TCR beta chain sequence. These data originate in a study of blood T cells in healthy people across ages. The germline V gene has CDR1 LNHNV and CDR2 YYDKDF (reference sequence). The CDR3 is 16 amino acids. For the second PCR, which ran for about 6 to 11 cycles, a sample-barcoded 5' primer and a J-beta primer mix were used. Sequencing of every sample gave 3 million or more CDR3-containing paired-end reads. TCRdb used MiXCR to reprocess the 5' RACE reads, holding one entry per CDR3 protein. There are 890,000 or so distinct CDR3 sequences in the sample; around 62% occur only once, and roughly 25% lies in the top ten.

Sequencing was carried out using blood. V usage is TRBV15 and J usage is TRBJ2-4; the D gene is possibly TRBD1 (6 bases). The J call could be wrong; TRBJ2-7 is a better fit for the DNA end. The sequence was collected from a young man in good health. In DNA form, the CDR3 reads TGTGCCACCAGCACCACGGCTAGGACAGCAGTCTACGAGCAGTACTTC. Translated: CATSTTARTAVYEQYF.